This entry lists 25 T cell receptor beta chains sequenced from one sample in a study of CD8 T cells in Susac syndrome. Random hexamers were used to reverse transcribe roughly 0.5 to 1 ug of RNA. TCRdb re-called the immunoSEQ multiplex PCR reads through MiXCR, storing one row per CDR3 protein. The sample yields a few hundred thousand distinct CDR3 sequences, 70% to 90% seen once. The sample comprised CD8+ T cells from PBMCs. The receptors here all came from a human donor with multiple sclerosis.

The J gene is TRBJ1-5, the V gene TRBV12-3 or TRBV12-4, with D hard to call. V lost 2 bases and J 4 bases, leaving 0 bases between the germline ends. The CDR3 spans 11 residues. DNA of the CDR3: TGTGCCAGCAGTTTAAATCAGCCCCAGCATTTT. Residues: CASSLNQPQHF.

This clonotype has only a few counts. This chain connects TRBV11-2 to TRBJ1-1; 7 bases line up with TRBD1. The germline V gene encodes CDR1 SGHAT and CDR2 FQNNGV. After removal of 4 bases from V and 8 bases from J, the junction contained 4 bases not matched to a gene. The CDR3 is 12 amino acids. The CDR3 reads CASSSGTAEAFF. CDR3 nucleotides: TGTGCCAGCAGCTCCGGGACAGCGGAAGCTTTCTTT. Full variable domain (rest looked up from reference TRBV11-2 and TRBJ1-1): EAGVAQSPRYKIIEKRQSVAFWCNPISGHATLYWYQQILGQGPKLLIQFQNNGVVDDSQLPKDRFSAERLKGVDSTLKIQPAKLEDSAVYLCASSSGTAEAFFGQGTRLTVV.

This sequence joins TRBV3-1 and TRBJ2-3; D remains unclear. Germline V CDR1 and CDR2: LGHDT, YNNKEL (reference sequence). V lost 1 base, J lost 0 bases, and 8 bases lay in between. The CDR3 contains 15 residues. The CDR3 loop is CASSQVSRSTDTQYF. The CDR3 DNA reads as TGTGCCAGCAGCCAAGTTAGCCGAAGCACAGATACGCAGTATTTT.

The chain combines TRBV6-5 with TRBJ2-1; the D is unclear. This CDR3 comprises 16 residues. The V gene lost 0 bases and the J gene lost 0 bases, with 9 bases spanning the gap. Germline lookup yields CDR1 MNHEY and CDR2 SVGAGI. This chain's CDR3 is CASSYSGTSSYNEQFF. The CDR3 nucleotides are TGTGCCAGCAGTTACTCAGGCACCAGCTCCTACAATGAGCAGTTCTTC.

V and J are TRBV5-1 and TRBJ2-7; 12 bases map to TRBD2. V lost 1 base to trimming and J lost 3 bases; unmatched junction nucleotides: 5. This CDR3 is built from 16 residues. CDR1 is SGHRS, CDR2 YFSETQ, per germline. The CDR3 DNA is TGCGCCAGCAGCTTGTCTGTACTAGCGGGGGGCTACGAGCAGTACTTC. Its translation: CASSLSVLAGGYEQYF.

A remark on this clonotype: This is likely a read error, given that the CDR3 carries no conserved phenylalanine or tryptophan at its end. The CDR3 sequence is CASLDSNYEQYL. The DNA for the CDR3 is TGTGCCAGCTTGGACAGTAACTACGAGCAGTACCTC. The chain combines TRBV6-1 with TRBJ2-7; weak D call: TRBD1 (6 bases). The CDR3 totals 12 residues. Trimming pared 8 bases from V and 3 bases from J, leaving 11 bases between. Germline V gives CDR1 MNHNS, CDR2 SASEGT.

This chain uses TRBV27 with TRBJ2-7; 7 nucleotides agree with TRBD2. The CDR3 has 14 amino acids. CDR1 is MNHEY, CDR2 SMNVEV, per germline (reference sequence). V trimming: 3 bases; J trimming: 6 bases; junction bases outside the gene matches: 8. CDR3 DNA: TGTGCCAGCAGTTTGGGGGGGATCGGTACCGAGCAGTACTTC. This translates into CASSLGGIGTEQYF.

V gene TRBV19 combines with J gene TRBJ2-2; 11 bases align to TRBD2. Germline CDR1 reads LNHDA; CDR2 reads SQIVND (reference sequence). V lost 3 bases and J lost 6; bases outside the gene matches: 15. The CDR3 has 19 amino acids. The CDR3 loop is CASSIELAGASPRAGELFF. In DNA, the CDR3 is TGTGCCAGTAGTATTGAACTAGCGGGAGCATCCCCGAGGGCCGGGGAGCTGTTTTTT.

The J gene is TRBJ2-7, the V gene TRBV29-1; D may be TRBD1 (5 bases). The CDR3 loop spans 13 amino acids. Trimming left V 4 bases short and J 2 bases short, with 12 bases between. Germline CDR1 SQVTM, CDR2 ANQGSEA. The CDR3 sequence is CSVVGVKTYEQYF. CDR3 in DNA: TGCAGCGTTGTAGGGGTCAAAACCTACGAGCAGTACTTC.

The chain joins TRBV5-4 to TRBJ2-1; D could derive from TRBD1 or TRBD2 (5 bases each). This CDR3 comprises 15 residues. Germline-derived CDR1 and CDR2 are SGHNT and YYREEE (reference sequence). Trimming took off 4 bases at V and 2 bases at J, with 13 bases between the two ends. The CDR3 coding sequence is TGTGCCAGCAGCGCTGACCGGGACCCCTACAATGAGCAGTTCTTC. The encoded protein is CASSADRDPYNEQFF.

The gene calls are TRBV6-6 and TRBJ2-3; D might be TRBD2 (5 bases). Germline-derived CDR1 and CDR2 are MNHNY and SVGAGI (reference sequence). V was cut by 6 bases and J by 3 bases, with 13 bases left in between. The CDR3 is 14 residues long. Written as DNA, the CDR3 is TGTGCCAGCAGCCAGCCCGGGGAGACAGATACGCAGTATTTT. It yields the protein CASSQPGETDTQYF.

V gene TRBV7-8 combines with J gene TRBJ2-6; D gene uncertain. Trimming pared 2 bases from V and 0 bases from J, leaving 8 bases between. The CDR3 extends over 16 amino acids. CDR1 is SGHVS and CDR2 is FQNEAQ in the germline V gene. Written as DNA, the CDR3 is TGTGCCAGCAGCTTATTATTTGCCTCTGGGGCCAACGTCCTGACTTTC. Translated: CASSLLFASGANVLTF.

The V gene is TRBV7-8, the J gene TRBJ2-5; D is tentatively TRBD1 or TRBD2 (5 bases each). Trimming took 3 bases from V and 4 from J, leaving 12 bases between them. Germline CDR1 and CDR2: SGHVS and FQNEAQ. The CDR3 covers 14 residues. CDR3 nucleotides: TGTGCCAGCAGCTTGGGGCTGAGGGGAGAGACCCAGTACTTC. The encoded protein is CASSLGLRGETQYF. Full variable domain (outside the CDR3, taken from reference TRBV7-8 and TRBJ2-5): GAGVSQSPRYKVAKRGQDVALRCDPISGHVSLFWYQQALGQGPEFLTYFQNEAQLDKSGLPSDRFFAERPEGSVSTLKIQRTQQEDSAVYLCASSLGLRGETQYFGPGTRLLVL.

This rearrangement joins TRBV11-2 to TRBJ2-1; tentatively, D is TRBD1 or TRBD2 (6 bases each). This CDR3 has 14 amino acids. Per germline, CDR1 SGHAT and CDR2 FQNNGV. V was clipped by 1 base and J by 4 bases, with 8 bases between them. The CDR3 DNA reads as TGTGCCAGCAGCTTAGGGAGGGGGTACAATGAGCAGTTCTTC. Translation gives CASSLGRGYNEQFF.

The chain combines TRBV14 with TRBJ1-2; D possibly corresponds to TRBD1 (5 bases). V lost 1 base and J 6 bases, leaving 12 bases between the germline ends. CDR3 length equals 14 residues. The germline gives CDR1 SGHDN, CDR2 FVKESK. The CDR3 reads CASSQGIGDDGYTF. DNA of the CDR3: TGTGCCAGCAGCCAAGGAATAGGGGACGATGGCTACACCTTC. Using reference TRBV14 and TRBJ1-2 for the parts outside the CDR3, the full variable domain is EAGVTQFPSHSVIEKGQTVTLRCDPISGHDNLYWYRRVMGKEIKFLLHFVKESKQDESGMPNNRFLAERTGGTYSTLKVQPAELEDSGVYFCASSQGIGDDGYTFGSGTRLTVV.

The gene calls are TRBV27 and TRBJ2-1, with 9 nucleotides matching TRBD2. This CDR3 region has 16 residues. Germline lookup yields CDR1 MNHEY and CDR2 SMNVEV (reference sequence). V was clipped by 5 bases and J by 4 bases; unmatched bases: 9. The CDR3 here is CASSRRGLAVYNEQFF. The CDR3 DNA follows: TGTGCCAGCAGTCGCCGGGGACTAGCTGTTTACAATGAGCAGTTCTTC.

The rearrangement joins TRBV2 to TRBJ1-2; 9 nucleotides line up with TRBD1. The germline V gene has CDR1 SNHLY and CDR2 FYNNEI. Germline trimming cut 2 bases from V and 4 bases from J; bases unmatched to any gene: 8. The CDR3 length is 16 residues. This chain's CDR3 is CASSENWTGALYGYTF. The CDR3 nucleotides are TGTGCCAGCAGTGAAAACTGGACAGGGGCCCTCTATGGCTACACCTTC.

The chain joins TRBV11-2 to TRBJ2-5; D uncertain. Germline values: CDR1 SGHAT, CDR2 FQNNGV. The V end lost 1 base, the J end lost 4 bases, and 13 bases lay between the germline ends. The CDR3 has 15 amino acids. The CDR3 here is CASSLVRTSTETQYF. The CDR3 DNA reads TGTGCCAGCAGCTTAGTAAGGACCTCGACAGAGACCCAGTACTTC.

The chain employs TRBV27 and TRBJ1-5, with D maybe TRBD1 (5 bases). CDR1 and CDR2 from the germline V gene are MNHEY and SMNVEV (reference sequence). The CDR3 is 14 residues long. V lost 4 bases, J lost 4 bases, and 11 bases lay in between. The CDR3 DNA is TGTGCCAGCAGTTCCCGACAGAGAAATCAGCCCCAGCATTTT. Its translation is CASSSRQRNQPQHF.

A single count supports this clonotype. The J gene is TRBJ2-1, the V gene TRBV19; D gene ambiguous. Trimming shortened V by 3 bases and J by 0 bases, and 15 bases separated the two germline ends. This CDR3 comprises 17 residues. Germline V gene lookup returns CDR1 LNHDA and CDR2 SQIVND (reference sequence). The CDR3 DNA sequence: TGTGCCAGTAGTATGAGTCTCGTGGAGAGCTCCTACAATGAGCAGTTCTTC. Protein product: CASSMSLVESSYNEQFF.

The V and J genes are TRBV7-9 and TRBJ2-7; D is possibly TRBD1 (5 bases). The CDR3 covers 13 residues. Germline V lookup: CDR1 SEHNR, CDR2 FQNEAQ (reference sequence). The germline V and J ends were trimmed by 6 bases and 3 bases, with 12 bases remaining between them. The CDR3 coding sequence is TGTGCCAGCAGTTTTAGACAGCACTACGAGCAGTACTTC. It codes for CASSFRQHYEQYF.

The J gene is TRBJ2-3, the V gene TRBV29-1; maybe TRBD2 (6 bases). Germline V gene sequence: CDR1 SQVTM, CDR2 ANQGSEA. The CDR3 covers 14 residues. Trimming removed 4 bases from V and 0 bases from J, with 11 bases in between. The CDR3 sequence is CSVGGDGSTDTQYF. CDR3 in DNA: TGCAGCGTTGGCGGGGACGGAAGCACAGATACGCAGTATTTT.

The chain is built from TRBV9 and TRBJ1-1, with D possibly being TRBD1 (5 bases). The V gene lost 4 bases and the J gene lost 4 bases, with 8 bases spanning the gap. CDR3 length: 12 residues. Per germline, CDR1 SGDLS and CDR2 YYNGEE. CDR3 nucleotide sequence: TGTGCCAGCAGCCCGGGACCCACTGAAGCTTTCTTT. It specifies CASSPGPTEAFF.

The chain has TRBV7-9 and TRBJ2-6, with a weak D call TRBD2 (6 bases). The CDR3 is 15 amino acids. Germline V CDR1 and CDR2: SEHNR, FQNEAQ (reference sequence). V gave up 5 bases and J gave up 3 bases, with 11 bases separating them. In DNA, the CDR3 is TGTGCCAGCAGCGTAGGCGGGGTTGGGGCCAACGTCCTGACTTTC. Its translation is CASSVGGVGANVLTF.

This clonotype has just a few counts. The chain joins TRBV6-1 to TRBJ2-1; D is unclear. Trimming shortened V by 1 base and J by 6 bases, and 13 bases separated the two germline ends. The CDR3 consists of 15 residues. CDR1 is MNHNS, CDR2 SASEGT, per germline. The CDR3, as DNA: TGTGCCAGCAGTGAAGGGCTAGTATATTCCAATGAGCAGTTCTTC. It encodes CASSEGLVYSNEQFF.